The 21 T cell receptor beta chains below all came from one sample that was sequenced in a study of monozygotic twins with inflammatory bowel disease. TCRdb reprocessed the 5' RACE reads and keeps a single row for each CDR3 protein, giving no DNA. The record lists about 300,000 distinct CDR3 sequences, of which the ten most abundant hold 5.6%. Input material: blood. These receptors all stem from a human donor with ulcerative colitis or Crohn's disease, or a healthy co-twin of an affected twin (not recorded which).

The genes are TRBV6-5 and TRBJ2-3; no DNA is available, so the TRBD1 call from TCRdb remains unchecked. This CDR3 region has 15 residues. CDR1 is MNHEY and CDR2 is SVGAGI in the germline V gene. The CDR3 protein is CASSYSGQGADTQYF.

The rearrangement links TRBV24-1 to TRBJ2-1; TCRdb picks TRBD2, but there is no DNA to check that call. CDR3 size: 15 residues. Per germline, CDR1 KGHDR and CDR2 SFDVKD. CDR3 protein: CATRGTSGRAVEQFF.

The CDR3 loop is CASSWDGRNTIYF. The chain recombines TRBV7-9 with TRBJ1-3; without DNA, the TCRdb call of TRBD1 cannot be checked. Germline V gene sequence: CDR1 SEHNR, CDR2 FQNEAQ (reference sequence). CDR3 length equals 13 residues.

V gene TRBV7-2 combines with J gene TRBJ2-7; TCRdb's assignment of TRBD1 cannot be checked, as there is no DNA. Germline lookup yields CDR1 SGHTA and CDR2 FQGNSA. The CDR3 spans 14 residues. CDR3 amino acids: CASSLVSRDGEQYF.

Here the CDR3 reads CASSRRRTIATETQYF. The chain combines TRBV21-1 with TRBJ2-5; TCRdb outputs TRBD2, but without DNA this stays unchecked. TRBV21-1 is a pseudogene. This CDR3 spans 16 amino acids.

The gene calls are TRBV5-1 and TRBJ2-2; TCRdb gives TRBD1 as the D gene, but with no DNA this cannot be confirmed. The CDR3 is 18 amino acids. Germline V lookup: CDR1 SGHRS, CDR2 YFSETQ. The CDR3 here is CASSGTQGRGVGTGELFF.

The chain couples TRBV7-2 to TRBJ1-5. Per germline, CDR1 SGHTA and CDR2 FQGNSA. CDR3 length equals 17 residues. The CDR3 is CASSLARLDGDNQPQHF.

V and J are TRBV20-1 and TRBJ2-6. This CDR3 has 19 residues. The germline V gene has CDR1 DFQATT and CDR2 SNEGSKA (reference sequence). CDR3 in amino acids: CSARVTRQAFSSGANVLTF.

V usage is TRBV6-4 and J usage is TRBJ2-5; TCRdb's D call of TRBD1 is untestable without DNA. Germline CDR1 MRHNA, CDR2 SNTAGT. This CDR3 is 12 amino acids long. CDR3 protein: CARTGMGETQYF.

This rearrangement joins TRBV6-2 or TRBV6-3 to TRBJ1-2. The CDR3 is 18 residues long. CDR1 and CDR2 (germline): MNHEY, SVGEGT. CDR3 amino acids: CASSYSTGRTPTLYGYTF.

The chain joins TRBV11-1 to TRBJ2-1. This CDR3 has 15 amino acids. The germline V gene has CDR1 SGHAT and CDR2 FQDESV (reference sequence). CDR3 sequence: CASSFESGSYNEQFF.

The rearrangement links TRBV6-5 to TRBJ2-3. There are 14 residues in the CDR3. Germline CDR1 reads MNHEY; CDR2 reads SVGAGI. The CDR3 loop reads CASSSQDSTDTQYF.

This chain uses TRBV27 with TRBJ2-7. This CDR3 has 15 amino acids. Germline loops: CDR1 MNHEY, CDR2 SMNVEV (reference sequence). The CDR3 spells CASSLSLLGSYEQYF.

The CDR3 spells CASSKGPSGKETQYF. The chain recombines TRBV21-1 with TRBJ2-5; TCRdb proposes TRBD2, but this gene call is untestable without DNA. TRBV21-1 is designated a pseudogene. The CDR3 sequence is 15 residues long.

This chain uses TRBV5-1 with TRBJ2-5. Germline loops: CDR1 SGHRS, CDR2 YFSETQ. The CDR3 length is 13 residues. The CDR3 here is CASSLLSSETQYF.

The V and J genes are TRBV5-1 and TRBJ1-1; checking the TCRdb D call of TRBD1 is not possible without DNA. CDR3 size: 14 residues. The germline gives CDR1 SGHRS, CDR2 YFSETQ. The CDR3 loop reads CASSATRENTEAFF.

The V and J genes are TRBV30 and TRBJ2-1. Germline loops: CDR1 GTSNPN, CDR2 SVGIG (reference sequence). The CDR3 has 14 residues. This CDR3 reads CASRLGALYNEQFF.

The chain is built from TRBV5-1 and TRBJ2-5; TCRdb selects TRBD1, and the lack of DNA leaves this call unchecked. Germline assignment: CDR1 SGHRS and CDR2 YFSETQ. The CDR3 has 15 residues. The CDR3 loop reads CASSLGGGIQETQYF. The whole variable domain, remainder taken from reference TRBV5-1 and TRBJ2-5, is KAGVTQTPRYLIKTRGQQVTLSCSPISGHRSVSWYQQTPGQGLQFLFEYFSETQRNKGNFPGRFSGRQFSNSRSEMNVSTLELGDSALYLCASSLGGGIQETQYFGPGTRLLVL.

The chain combines TRBV27 with TRBJ1-1; TCRdb outputs TRBD1, but without DNA this stays unchecked. Germline V CDR1 and CDR2: MNHEY, SMNVEV (reference sequence). The CDR3 runs 15 residues. The CDR3 spells CASSAGTARFTEAFF.

The chain uses TRBV28 and TRBJ2-1; as DNA is missing, the TRBD2 call by TCRdb cannot be tested. Germline-derived CDR1 and CDR2 are MDHEN and SYDVKM. CDR3 size: 16 residues. The chain's CDR3 is CASRTAGGTNLNEQFF.

The rearrangement links TRBV24-1 to TRBJ1-1; the D gene TCRdb calls, TRBD1, cannot be checked with no DNA. Germline CDR1 KGHDR, CDR2 SFDVKD. This CDR3 spans 17 amino acids. CDR3 sequence: CATSAPAGQGAIGEAFF.